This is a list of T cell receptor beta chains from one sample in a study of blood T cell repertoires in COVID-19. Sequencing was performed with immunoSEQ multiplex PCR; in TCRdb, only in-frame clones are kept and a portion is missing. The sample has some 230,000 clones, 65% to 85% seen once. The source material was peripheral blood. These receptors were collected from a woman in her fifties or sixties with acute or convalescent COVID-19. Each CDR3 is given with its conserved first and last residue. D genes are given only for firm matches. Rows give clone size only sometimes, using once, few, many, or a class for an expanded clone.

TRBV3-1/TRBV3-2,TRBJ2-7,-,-,TGTGCCAGCAGCCTCCGCTCACAGGGTGTGCAGTACTTC,CASSLRSQGVQYF
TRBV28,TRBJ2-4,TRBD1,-,TGTGCCAGCAGTTCCCAGACAGGGGCGAACATTCAGTACTTC,CASSSQTGANIQYF
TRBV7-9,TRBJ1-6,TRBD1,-,TGTGCCAGCAGCTTGATACAGGGGGTGAATTCACCCCTCCACTTT,CASSLIQGVNSPLHF
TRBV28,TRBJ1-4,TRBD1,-,TGTGCCAGCGGGACAGGGGTTAATGAAAAACTGTTTTTT,CASGTGVNEKLFF
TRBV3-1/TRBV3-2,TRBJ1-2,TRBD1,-,TGTGCCAGCAGTAAACTGCCAGGGGGCAACTATGGCTACACCTTC,CASSKLPGGNYGYTF
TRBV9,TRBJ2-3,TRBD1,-,TGTGCCAGCAGCGCACAGGGGGCGGCCTTCACAGATACGCAGTATTTT,CASSAQGAAFTDTQYF
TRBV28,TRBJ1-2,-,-,TGTGCCAGCAGTTTTGGAAACGCGGTAATCTATGGCTACACCTTC,CASSFGNAVIYGYTF
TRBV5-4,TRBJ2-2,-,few,TGTGCCAGCAGTCAGGACAGCCGCGGCGGGGAGCTGTTTTTT,CASSQDSRGGELFF
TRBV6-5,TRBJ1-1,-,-,TGTGCCAGCAGACAGGGAAATATGATGACTGAAGCTTTCTTT,CASRQGNMMTEAFF
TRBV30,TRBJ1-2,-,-,TGTGCCAGTGACAGGAGCTATGGCTACACCTTC,CASDRSYGYTF
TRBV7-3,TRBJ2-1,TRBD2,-,TGTGCCAGCGGCCTAGCGGGGGGCCCCCAGAATGAGCAGTTCTTC,CASGLAGGPQNEQFF
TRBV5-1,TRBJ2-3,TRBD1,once,TGCGCCAGCAGCAAAGGACAGGGGGCAGATACGCAGTATTTT,CASSKGQGADTQYF
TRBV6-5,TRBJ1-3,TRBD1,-,TGTGCCAGCACCTCAGGGGGTTCAGGAAACACCATATATTTT,CASTSGGSGNTIYF
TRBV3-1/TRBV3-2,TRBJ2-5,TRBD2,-,TGTGCCAGCAGCCAATTTCAGCGGGGGGGTAACCAGTACTTC,CASSQFQRGGNQYF
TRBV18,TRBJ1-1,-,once,TGTGCCAGCTCACTGGGAGGGGCCGGCACTGAAGCTTTCTTT,CASSLGGAGTEAFF
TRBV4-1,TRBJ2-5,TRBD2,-,TGCGCCAGCAGCCTTAGCGGGGCAAATCAAGAGACCCAGTACTTC,CASSLSGANQETQYF
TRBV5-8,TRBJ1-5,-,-,TGTGCCAGCAGCTTGGGAACAGTTAGCAATCAGCCCCAGCATTTT,CASSLGTVSNQPQHF
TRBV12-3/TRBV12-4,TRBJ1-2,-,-,TGTGCCAGCAGTTTAGACAGGACCTGGGGCTACACCTTC,CASSLDRTWGYTF
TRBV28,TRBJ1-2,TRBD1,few,TGTGCCAGCAGCCGACAGGGAGGCTATGGCTACACCTTC,CASSRQGGYGYTF
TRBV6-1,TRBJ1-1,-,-,TGTGCCAGCAGTGAAAGCCGTCAGGGAAACACTGAAGCTTTCTTT,CASSESRQGNTEAFF
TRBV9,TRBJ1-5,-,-,TGTGCCAGCAGCGCCCAGCCCGGGGGGCCCCAGCATTTT,CASSAQPGGPQHF
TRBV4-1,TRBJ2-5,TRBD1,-,TGCGCCAGCAGCGGACGGGACAGAGGGGAGACCCAGTACTTC,CASSGRDRGETQYF
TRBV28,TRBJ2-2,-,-,TGTGCCAGCAGTGGGGCCATGGGCCTCGCGAACACCGGGGAGCTGTTTTTT,CASSGAMGLANTGELFF
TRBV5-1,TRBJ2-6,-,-,TGCGCCAGCACCCCCGGGGACTCTGGGGCCAACGTCCTGACTTTC,CASTPGDSGANVLTF
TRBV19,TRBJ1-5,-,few,TGTGCCAGTTCCCTTCTAGTGGACAATCAGCCCCAGCATTTT,CASSLLVDNQPQHF
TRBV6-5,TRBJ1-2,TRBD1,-,TGTGCCAGCAGCAGCCCCACAGGGGAAGGCTACACCTTC,CASSSPTGEGYTF
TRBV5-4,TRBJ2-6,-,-,TGTGCCAGCAGCTTGTATGGGGCCAACGTCCTGACTTTC,CASSLYGANVLTF
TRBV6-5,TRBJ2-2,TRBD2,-,TGTGCCAGCAGTTGGGGGGGTCTAAGCACCGGGGAGCTGTTTTTT,CASSWGGLSTGELFF
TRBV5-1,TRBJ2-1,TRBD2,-,TGCGCCAGCAGCTCGGCGTCGGGGGGGAGCCGGGGTGAGCAGTTCTTC,CASSSASGGSRGEQFF
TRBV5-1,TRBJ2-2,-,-,TGCGCCAGCAGCCCCGGGGGAGGCGGGGAGCTGTTTTTT,CASSPGGGGELFF
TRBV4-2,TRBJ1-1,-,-,TGTGCCAGCAGCCAACGGGGGGCGGACACTGAAGCTTTCTTT,CASSQRGADTEAFF
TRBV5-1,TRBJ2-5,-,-,TGCGCCAGCAGCTTGGCCCCAGGAGGTGCGGGGGAGACCCAGTACTTC,CASSLAPGGAGETQYF
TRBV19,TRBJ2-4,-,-,TGTGCCAGTAGGCGTTACGAGGGAAACATTCAGTACTTC,CASRRYEGNIQYF
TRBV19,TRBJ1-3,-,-,TGTGCCAGTAGGTCGTCTGGAAACACCATATATTTT,CASRSSGNTIYF
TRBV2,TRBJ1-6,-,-,TGTGCCAGCAGCTTGACAGATAATTCACCCCTCCACTTT,CASSLTDNSPLHF
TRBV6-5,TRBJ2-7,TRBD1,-,TGTGCCAGCAGTTACGGTTTAGGGGGCAACGAGCAGTACTTC,CASSYGLGGNEQYF
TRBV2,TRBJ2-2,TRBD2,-,TGTGCCAGCAGTAGAGCGGGGGCGTACACCGGGGAGCTGTTTTTT,CASSRAGAYTGELFF
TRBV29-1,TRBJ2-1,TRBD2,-,TGCAGCGTTGAGAGGGGGACTAGCGGGGGCCAAGTCTTC,CSVERGTSGGQVF
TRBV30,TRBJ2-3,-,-,TGTGCCTGGAGTTCCCATGGACTTACTAGCACAGATACGCAGTATTTT,CAWSSHGLTSTDTQYF
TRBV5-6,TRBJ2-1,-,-,TGTGCCAGCAGCTTGGCTTATGAGCAGTTCTTC,CASSLAYEQFF
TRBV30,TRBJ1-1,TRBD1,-,TGTGCCTGGCACATGGAGGGGGCGCGAGGAACTGAAGCTTTCTTT,CAWHMEGARGTEAFF
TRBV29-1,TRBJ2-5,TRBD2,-,TGCAGCGCCGAAGCGGGGATAAAAGAGACCCAGTACTTC,CSAEAGIKETQYF
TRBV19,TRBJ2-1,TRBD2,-,TGTGCCAGTAGTTTGACTAGCGGGGGGGCCTTTTCCTACAATGAGCAGTTCTTC,CASSLTSGGAFSYNEQFF